Listed below are T cell receptor beta chains from one sample, sequenced in a study of cytomegalovirus exposure and HLA in healthy donors. Measured with immunoSEQ multiplex PCR; TCRdb has only the in-frame clones, and not every one. Of more than 150,000 clones listed, more than 75% are singletons. Sequencing was performed on PBMCs. The receptors shown here come from a man younger than 35 in good health and CMV-seronegative. CDR3s include the opening cysteine and the closing phenylalanine or tryptophan. The order of the fields is J gene, clone size, D gene, CDR3 length, V gene, CDR3 DNA, CDR3 protein. A D gene is named only where the DNA matches it firmly. Size tells how often a clone was seen (once, few, many) or the class of an expanded clone, and some rows leave it out.

>TRBJ2-5|-|-|11|TRBV20-1
TGCAGTGCTAGAGGGGCAGAGACCCAGTACTTC
CSARGAETQYF
>TRBJ1-2|-|-|16|TRBV6-1
TGTGCCAGCAGTGAAGGGGGAGCTAACTCCCTTTATGGCTACACCTTC
CASSEGGANSLYGYTF
>TRBJ1-5|-|-|14|TRBV2
TGTGCCAGCACCATGTGGGCTCCGAATCAGCCCCAGCATTTT
CASTMWAPNQPQHF
>TRBJ2-2|-|-|17|TRBV23-1
TGCGCCAGCAGTCGAAAAGTAAGGGGCGAGGTGTCCGGGGAGCTGTTTTTT
CASSRKVRGEVSGELFF
>TRBJ1-2|once|-|16|TRBV29-1
TGCAGCGTCTTCATTGCCCGATTACAAGATAACTATGGCTACACCTTC
CSVFIARLQDNYGYTF
>TRBJ2-7|-|-|13|TRBV11-2
TGTGCCAGCAGCACTGACAGGACCTACGAGCAGTACTTC
CASSTDRTYEQYF
>TRBJ2-7|-|TRBD1|15|TRBV9
TGTGCCAGCAGCGTGGGACAGGGAAGGGGTTACGAGCAGTACTTC
CASSVGQGRGYEQYF
>TRBJ1-2|-|-|16|TRBV15
TGTGCCACCAGCAGTTATGGGAAGAAGGGGGACTATGGCTACACCTTC
CATSSYGKKGDYGYTF
>TRBJ1-1|-|-|14|TRBV15
TGTGCCACCAGCTCCCGAGAAATGAACACTGAAGCTTTCTTT
CATSSREMNTEAFF
>TRBJ2-5|-|-|16|TRBV5-1
TGCGCCAGCAGCTTGGGTTGGCCGGGGAAGGAAGAGACCCAGTACTTC
CASSLGWPGKEETQYF
>TRBJ2-7|-|TRBD1|14|TRBV19
TGTGCCAGTAGTTGGGGACAGGGTGACTACGAGCAGTACTTC
CASSWGQGDYEQYF
>TRBJ2-1|few|TRBD1|14|TRBV10-3
TGTGCCATCAGGCGGCCGGGACAGGTCAATGAGCAGTTCTTC
CAIRRPGQVNEQFF
>TRBJ1-5|-|-|13|TRBV10-3
TGTGCCATCGGCGGGGGGGGGAATCAGCCCCAGCATTTT
CAIGGGGNQPQHF
>TRBJ1-2|-|TRBD1|13|TRBV2
TGTGCCAGCACCGGACAGGGATTCTATGGCTACACCTTC
CASTGQGFYGYTF
>TRBJ2-7|few|-|14|TRBV14
TGTGCCAGCAGCCAAGTGACAGACACCTACGAGCAGTACTTC
CASSQVTDTYEQYF
>TRBJ2-3|-|-|17|TRBV5-1
TGCGCCAGCTCTTCTAGGATTACAGGGCAGATGACAGATACGCAGTATTTT
CASSSRITGQMTDTQYF
>TRBJ2-1|-|-|14|TRBV29-1
TGCAGCGAATTACAGGAAGATAACTACAATGAGCAGTTCTTC
CSELQEDNYNEQFF
>TRBJ1-5|once|-|17|TRBV2
TGTGCCAGCAGAACGTCGGACGGGACACGAGACGATCAGCCCCAGCATTTT
CASRTSDGTRDDQPQHF
>TRBJ2-7|-|TRBD1|16|TRBV4-1
TGCGCCAGCAGCCAAGATCTTGGGACAGGGACCTACGAGCAGTACTTC
CASSQDLGTGTYEQYF
>TRBJ1-1|-|TRBD1|16|TRBV4-2
TGTGCCAGCAGCCAAGATAATACAGGGGAGGTCACTGAAGCTTTCTTT
CASSQDNTGEVTEAFF
>TRBJ1-2|-|-|13|TRBV19
TGTGCCAGTATCCCCACGGCAGGGCAAGGCTACACCTTC
CASIPTAGQGYTF
>TRBJ2-1|-|TRBD2|15|TRBV18
TGTGCCAGCGGCTTGGGTAGCGGGCAATACAATGAGCAGTTCTTC
CASGLGSGQYNEQFF